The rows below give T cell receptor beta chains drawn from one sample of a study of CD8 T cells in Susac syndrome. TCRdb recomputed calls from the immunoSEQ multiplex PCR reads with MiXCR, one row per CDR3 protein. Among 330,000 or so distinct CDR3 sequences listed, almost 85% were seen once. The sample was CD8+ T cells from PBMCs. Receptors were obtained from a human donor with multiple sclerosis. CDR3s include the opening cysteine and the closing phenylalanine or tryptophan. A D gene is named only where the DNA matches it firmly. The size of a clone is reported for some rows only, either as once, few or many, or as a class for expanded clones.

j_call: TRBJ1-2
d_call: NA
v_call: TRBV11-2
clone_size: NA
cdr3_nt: TGTGCCAGCAGCCGATCCGACAGCTCAGCTAACTATGGCTACACCTTC
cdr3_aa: CASSRSDSSANYGYTF

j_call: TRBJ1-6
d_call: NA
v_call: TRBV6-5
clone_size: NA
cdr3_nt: TGTGCCAGCAGCATACCGGGTGACGGTTCGCCCCTCCACTTT
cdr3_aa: CASSIPGDGSPLHF

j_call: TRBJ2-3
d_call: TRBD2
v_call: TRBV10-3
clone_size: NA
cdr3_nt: TGTGCCATCAGCGGGGATCCGACTAGCGGGAGTGGAGCAGATACGCAGTATTTT
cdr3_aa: CAISGDPTSGSGADTQYF

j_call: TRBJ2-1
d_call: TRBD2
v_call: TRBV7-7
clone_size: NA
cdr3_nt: TGTGCTAGCAGTCCGTCGGACCCTAGCGGGAGGTCCAACAATGAGCAGTTCTTC
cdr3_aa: CASSPSDPSGRSNNEQFF

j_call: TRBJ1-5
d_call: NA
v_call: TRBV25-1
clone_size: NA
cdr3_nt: TGTGCCAGCACGTGGGGCGGGGGAGGTCAGCCCCAGCATTTT
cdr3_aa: CASTWGGGGQPQHF

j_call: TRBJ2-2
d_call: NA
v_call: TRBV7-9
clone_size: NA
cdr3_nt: TGTGCCAGCAGCCAAGATTGGGGGGCTGGGACCGGGGAGCTGTTTTTT
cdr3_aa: CASSQDWGAGTGELFF

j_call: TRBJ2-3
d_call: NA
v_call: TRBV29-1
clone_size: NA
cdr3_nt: TGCAGCCCGGGACCGAGTTCTTCTAGCACAGATACGCAGTATTTT
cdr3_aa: CSPGPSSSSTDTQYF

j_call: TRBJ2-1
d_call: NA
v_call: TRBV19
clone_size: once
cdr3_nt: TGTGCCACCTCTAGAGGAGCCACTTCGGGGGATGAGCAGTTCTTC
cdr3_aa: CATSRGATSGDEQFF

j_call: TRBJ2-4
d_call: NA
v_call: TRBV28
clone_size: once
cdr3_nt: TGTGCCAGCAGTTCTCAAACCGGGCCCCGAGGGACCAAAAACATTCAGTACTTC
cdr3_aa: CASSSQTGPRGTKNIQYF

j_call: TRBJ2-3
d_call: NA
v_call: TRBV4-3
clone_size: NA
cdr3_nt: TGCGCCAGCAGCCAAGACGGTCCAGGGGCGGGTCCAGATACGCAGTATTTT
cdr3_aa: CASSQDGPGAGPDTQYF

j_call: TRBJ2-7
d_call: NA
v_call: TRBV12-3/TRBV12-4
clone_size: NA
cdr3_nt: TGTGCCAGCAGTTTGGACATCTCCTACGAGCAGTACTTC
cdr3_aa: CASSLDISYEQYF

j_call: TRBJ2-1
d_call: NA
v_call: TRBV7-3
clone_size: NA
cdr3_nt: TGTGCCAGCAGCTTTGTGATAACCCCCCATGAGCAGTTCTTC
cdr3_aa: CASSFVITPHEQFF

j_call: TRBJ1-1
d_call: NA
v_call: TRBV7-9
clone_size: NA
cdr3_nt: TGTGCCAGCAGCTTAGCGCTTACAGACACTGAAGCTTTCTTT
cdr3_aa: CASSLALTDTEAFF

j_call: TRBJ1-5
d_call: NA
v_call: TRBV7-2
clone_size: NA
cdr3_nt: TGTGCCAGCAGCTTCCATGAGGCGGGCGGTCAGCCCCAGCATTTT
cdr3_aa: CASSFHEAGGQPQHF

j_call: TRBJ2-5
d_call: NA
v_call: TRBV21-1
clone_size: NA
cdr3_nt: TGTGCCAGCCCTGGAGAGACCCAGTACTTC
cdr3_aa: CASPGETQYF

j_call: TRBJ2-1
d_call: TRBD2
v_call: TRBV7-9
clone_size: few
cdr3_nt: TGTGCCAGCAGCTTTCCTCTAGCGGGAGTCACCAATGAGCAGTTCTTC
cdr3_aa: CASSFPLAGVTNEQFF

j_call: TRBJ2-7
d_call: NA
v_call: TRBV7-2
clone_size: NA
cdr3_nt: TGTGCCAGCAGCTCTAGGGGGACACCGCCCTCCTACGAGCAGTACTTC
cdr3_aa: CASSSRGTPPSYEQYF

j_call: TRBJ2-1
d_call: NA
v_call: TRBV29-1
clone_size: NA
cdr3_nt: TGCAGCGTTGTCTCCTACAATGAGCAGTTCTTC
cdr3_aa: CSVVSYNEQFF

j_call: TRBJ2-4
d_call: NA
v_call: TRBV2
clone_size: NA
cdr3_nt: TGTGCCAGCAGTGAAGCGCTTCGGCGGAAAAACATTCAGTACTTC
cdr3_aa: CASSEALRRKNIQYF

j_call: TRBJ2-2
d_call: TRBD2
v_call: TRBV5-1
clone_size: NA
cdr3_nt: TGCGCCAGCAGCCGTAGCGGGAGTGGAGTGAACGGGGAGCTGTTTTTT
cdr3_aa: CASSRSGSGVNGELFF

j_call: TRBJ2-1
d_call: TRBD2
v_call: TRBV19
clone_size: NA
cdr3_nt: TGTGCCAGTAGTATATCCGCGGGACTAGCCTACAATGAGCAGTTCTTC
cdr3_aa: CASSISAGLAYNEQFF

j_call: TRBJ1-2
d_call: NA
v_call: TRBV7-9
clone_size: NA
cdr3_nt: TGTGCCAGCAGCTTATCGGCAGGAGCGGAGGGCTACACCTTC
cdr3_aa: CASSLSAGAEGYTF

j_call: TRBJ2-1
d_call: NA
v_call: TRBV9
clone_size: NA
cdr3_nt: TGTGCCAGCAGCGTAGCGGGCTCCTACAATGAGCAGTTCTTC
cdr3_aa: CASSVAGSYNEQFF

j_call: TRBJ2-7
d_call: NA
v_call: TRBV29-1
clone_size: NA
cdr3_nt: TGCAGCATTACGACAGCGATGTACGAGCAGTACTTC
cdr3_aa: CSITTAMYEQYF

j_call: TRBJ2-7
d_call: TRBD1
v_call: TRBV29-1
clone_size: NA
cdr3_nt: TGCGGCGTTGGAGTATTGGACAGGGGCTACGAGCAGTACTTC
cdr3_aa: CGVGVLDRGYEQYF

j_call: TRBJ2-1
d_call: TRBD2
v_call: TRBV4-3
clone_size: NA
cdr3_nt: TGCGCCAGCAGCCAAGATGTCGGACTAGGTAATGAGCAGTTCTTC
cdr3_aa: CASSQDVGLGNEQFF

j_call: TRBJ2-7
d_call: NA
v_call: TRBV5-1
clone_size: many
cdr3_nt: TGCGCCAGCAGCCCTCCGGGGTCTTACGAGCAGTACTTC
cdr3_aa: CASSPPGSYEQYF

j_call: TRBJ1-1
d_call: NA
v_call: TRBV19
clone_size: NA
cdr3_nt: TGTGCCAGTAGTTGGTTTGCCGCGAACACTGAAGCTTTCTTT
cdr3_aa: CASSWFAANTEAFF

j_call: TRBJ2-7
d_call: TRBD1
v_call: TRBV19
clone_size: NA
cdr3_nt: TGTGCCAGTTGTGCGGGACAGGGCTACGAGCAGTACTTC
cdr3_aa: CASCAGQGYEQYF

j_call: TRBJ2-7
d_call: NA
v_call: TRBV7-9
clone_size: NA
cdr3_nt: TGTGCCAGCAGCTCAAAGCTGAGCTCCTACGAGCAGTACTTC
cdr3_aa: CASSSKLSSYEQYF

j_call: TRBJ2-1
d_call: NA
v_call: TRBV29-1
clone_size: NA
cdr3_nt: TGCAGCGTAGTCGGAAGATCGAATGAGCAGTTCTTC
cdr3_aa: CSVVGRSNEQFF

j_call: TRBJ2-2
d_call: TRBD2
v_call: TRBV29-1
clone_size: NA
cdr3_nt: TGCAGCGTTGAGTGGCCCGGGACTAGCTCCGGGGAGCTGTTTTTT
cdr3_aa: CSVEWPGTSSGELFF

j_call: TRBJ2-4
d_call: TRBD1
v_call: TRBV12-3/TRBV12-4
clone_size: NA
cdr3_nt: TGTGCCAGCAGTCCCCACGACAGGGGTGAAAACATTCAGTACTTC
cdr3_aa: CASSPHDRGENIQYF